These 19 T cell receptor beta chains originate from one sample sequenced in a study of early T cells in non-severe SARS-CoV-2 infection. TCRdb itself ran the 5' RACE reads through MiXCR, one entry per CDR3 protein. Seen here are tens of thousands of distinct CDR3 sequences, around 20% observed once, and the top ten hold approximately 17%. The source material was whole blood, sampled at baseline. The source of these receptors is an adult who was a healthcare worker with PCR-confirmed SARS-CoV-2 infection or an uninfected control (not recorded which).

The chain employs TRBV19 and TRBJ2-6; D may match TRBD1 or TRBD2 (6 bases each). The length of the CDR3 is 16 residues. V lost 9 bases and J 4 bases, leaving 19 bases between the germline ends. Germline CDR1 reads LNHDA; CDR2 reads SQIVND (reference sequence). The CDR3 loop reads CASLPGGQTGANVLTF. DNA of the CDR3: TGTGCCAGCCTCCCTGGGGGGCAGACGGGGGCCAACGTCCTGACTTTC.

The chain couples TRBV5-1 to TRBJ2-1; D is unresolved. Germline V gene data show CDR1 as SGHRS and CDR2 as YFSETQ. The ends were cut back, 7 bases at V and 4 bases at J, with 15 bases in the middle. The CDR3 totals 14 residues. This CDR3 is CASSSDWDYNEQFF. For the CDR3, the DNA is TGCGCCAGCTCCTCTGACTGGGATTACAATGAGCAGTTCTTC.

This sequence joins TRBV20-1 and TRBJ2-3; unclear D gene. The V gene lost 5 bases and the J gene lost 2 bases, with 8 bases spanning the gap. The CDR3 length is 12 residues. The V gene's germline CDR1 is DFQATT and CDR2 SNEGSKA (reference sequence). The CDR3 loop reads CSARASTDTQYF. The CDR3 DNA reads as TGCAGTGCTCGGGCGTCCACAGATACGCAGTATTTT.

Here the CDR3 DNA reads TGTGCCAGCGGGTTTCTTCGGACTAATGAAAAACTGTTTTTT. It is translated as CASGFLRTNEKLFF. The J gene is TRBJ1-4, the V gene TRBV2; no clear D. Germline assignment: CDR1 SNHLY and CDR2 FYNNEI. The CDR3 is 14 amino acids. Trimming shortened V by 8 bases and J by 2 bases, and 12 bases separated the two germline ends.

The rearrangement uses TRBV5-1 and TRBJ2-3; TRBD1 aligns across 9 bases. The CDR3 length is 14 residues. V was pared by 6 bases and J by 0 bases, with 2 bases of the junction left unmatched. CDR1 and CDR2 from the germline V gene are SGHRS and YFSETQ. The CDR3 region is CASKQGASTDTQYF. For the CDR3, the DNA is TGCGCCAGCAAACAGGGGGCTAGCACAGATACGCAGTATTTT.

The chain recombines TRBV7-9 with TRBJ2-6; the D is unclear. Trimming shortened V by 2 bases and J by 2 bases, and 10 bases separated the two germline ends. This CDR3 has 16 residues. Germline V gene sequence: CDR1 SEHNR, CDR2 FQNEAQ (reference sequence). This CDR3 reads CASSLSDRTGANVLTF. For the CDR3, the DNA is TGTGCCAGCAGCTTATCAGACCGTACTGGGGCCAACGTCCTGACTTTC. Filled out from reference TRBV7-9 and TRBJ2-6, the complete variable domain reads DTGVSQNPRHKITKRGQNVTFRCDPISEHNRLYWYRQTLGQGPEFLTYFQNEAQLEKSRLLSDRFSAERPKGSFSTLEIQRTEQGDSAMYLCASSLSDRTGANVLTFGAGSRLTVL.

This clonotype was observed a handful of times. This chain links TRBV19 with TRBJ2-7, with 7 bases aligning to TRBD2. The CDR3 is 14 amino acids. Germline trimming cut 4 bases from V and 3 bases from J; bases unmatched to any gene: 6. Per the germline V gene, CDR1 is LNHDA and CDR2 is SQIVND (reference sequence). The DNA of the CDR3 is TGTGCCAGTAGTACCTCGGGACTATACTACGAGCAGTACTTC. This translates into CASSTSGLYYEQYF.

The V gene is TRBV30, the J gene TRBJ1-6; D unresolved. Trimming cost V 3 bases and J 9 bases, with 15 bases left between them. The germline V gene encodes CDR1 GTSNPN and CDR2 SVGIG (reference sequence). The CDR3 is 14 residues long. CDR3 region: CAWSGQVSGSPLHF. In nucleotides, the CDR3 is TGTGCCTGGAGCGGCCAAGTGAGCGGTTCACCCCTCCACTTT.

V usage is TRBV30 and J usage is TRBJ1-1, with TRBD1 matching 7 bases. V lost 0 bases to trimming and J lost 9 bases; unmatched junction nucleotides: 4. CDR3 size: 12 residues. Germline CDR1 is GTSNPN and CDR2 is SVGIG (reference sequence). The CDR3 sequence is CAWSVQGTKAFF. Here the CDR3 DNA reads TGTGCCTGGAGTGTACAGGGGACTAAAGCTTTCTTT.

The rearrangement joins TRBV13 to TRBJ1-1, with no clear D. CDR1 is PRHDT, CDR2 FYEKMQ, per germline (reference sequence). This CDR3 region has 13 residues. V lost 3 bases to trimming and J lost 2 bases, with 7 bases between them. This CDR3 is CASSLPANTEAFF. CDR3 nucleotide sequence: TGTGCCAGCAGCTTGCCGGCCAACACTGAAGCTTTCTTT.

To note about this clonotype: A read error may account for a junction end that differs from germline. The CDR3 nucleotides read TGTGCCAGCAGCAGACTAGCTCAAGGGACCCAGTACTTC. Its protein is CASSRLAQGTQYF. This rearrangement joins TRBV7-6 to TRBJ2-5; TRBD2 agrees at 7 bases. CDR1 and CDR2 (germline): SGHVS, FNYEAQ. This CDR3 contains 13 residues.

This clonotype was detected once. The genes are TRBV30 and TRBJ2-2; D is undetermined. This CDR3 has 12 amino acids. CDR1 and CDR2 (germline): GTSNPN, SVGIG (reference sequence). V was trimmed by 2 bases and J by 3 bases, leaving 4 bases between them. The CDR3 spells CAWSFHTGELFF. The CDR3 nucleotides are TGTGCCTGGAGTTTTCACACCGGGGAGCTGTTTTTT.

This clonotype appeared a few times. The V and J genes are TRBV9 and TRBJ1-1; TRBD1 aligns across 9 bases. The J segment lost 7 bases and the V segment lost 4 bases, leaving 11 bases of the junction unmatched. The CDR3 loop spans 15 amino acids. Germline CDR1 and CDR2: SGDLS and YYNGEE. The CDR3: CASSTDRDRVGEAFF. The CDR3 DNA is TGTGCCAGCAGCACAGACCGGGACAGGGTAGGTGAAGCTTTCTTT.

V usage is TRBV2 and J usage is TRBJ2-5; no definite D call. Trimming pared 8 bases from V and 3 bases from J, leaving 16 bases between. The germline gives CDR1 SNHLY, CDR2 FYNNEI. This CDR3 region has 14 residues. CDR3 residues: CASQERSGKETQYF. CDR3 DNA sequence: TGTGCCAGCCAAGAACGTTCTGGGAAAGAGACCCAGTACTTC.

V usage is TRBV5-1 and J usage is TRBJ1-2; 8 positions match TRBD1. V gave up 4 bases and J gave up 7 bases; unmatched junction bases: 9. The CDR3 is 14 residues long. Germline CDR1 SGHRS, CDR2 YFSETQ. CDR3 nucleotide sequence: TGCGCCAGCAGCACGGGACAGGAGGGTATTGGCTACACCTTC. It is translated as CASSTGQEGIGYTF.

This clonotype appeared a few times. V usage is TRBV18 and J usage is TRBJ2-5, with D possibly matching TRBD2 (6 bases). Between the trimmed V and J ends, which lost 1 base and 8 bases, there was a span of 14 bases. The CDR3 totals 14 residues. Germline lookup yields CDR1 KGHSH and CDR2 LQKENI. CDR3 region: CASSPLEGAATQYF. The DNA of the CDR3 is TGTGCCAGCTCACCACTGGAGGGCGCGGCAACCCAGTACTTC.

This clonotype was observed at least ten times. The chain carries TRBV3-1 and TRBJ1-6, with 7 bases identical to TRBD1. This CDR3 comprises 14 residues. V shed 5 bases, J shed 7 bases, and the junction held 5 bases outside the gene matches. Germline V CDR1 and CDR2: LGHDT, YNNKEL (reference sequence). CDR3 in DNA: TGTGCCAGCAGCGCACGGGACAGAAATTCACCCCTCCACTTT. This gives the protein CASSARDRNSPLHF.

This clonotype appeared a few times. The V gene is TRBV6-5, the J gene TRBJ1-2, with D maybe TRBD1 (5 bases). The V end was cut by 3 bases, the J end by 6 bases, with 17 bases between. The CDR3 is 15 amino acids. Germline CDR1 and CDR2: MNHEY and SVGAGI. The CDR3 nucleotides read TGTGCCAGCAGTTATAAGGCGACTGGGGGGAATGGCTACACCTTC. Translated: CASSYKATGGNGYTF.

This chain uses TRBV6-6 with TRBJ1-6; D unresolved. This CDR3 spans 12 amino acids. The germline gives CDR1 MNHNY, CDR2 SVGAGI (reference sequence). V was cut by 2 bases and J by 16 bases, with 12 bases left in between. CDR3 in DNA: TGTGCCAGCAGTTACGCGGGGTATCCTCTCCACTTT. Residues: CASSYAGYPLHF.